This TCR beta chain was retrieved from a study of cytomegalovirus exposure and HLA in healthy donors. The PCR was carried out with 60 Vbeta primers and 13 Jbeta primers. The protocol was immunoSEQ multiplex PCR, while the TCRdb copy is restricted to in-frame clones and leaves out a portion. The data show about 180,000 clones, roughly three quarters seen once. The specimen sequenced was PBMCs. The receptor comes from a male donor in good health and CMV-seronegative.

CDR3 bases: TGCAGCGTTCGAGGACAACTGAACACTGAAGCTTTCTTT. Protein product: CSVRGQLNTEAFF. V is TRBV29-1 and J is TRBJ1-1; a weak D match, TRBD1 (5 bases). The CDR3 spans 13 residues. Germline CDR1 reads SQVTM; CDR2 reads ANQGSEA. Deletions cut 5 bases from V and 0 bases from J, with 10 bases between.